A selection of T cell receptor beta chains follows, all from one sample in a study of early T cells in non-severe SARS-CoV-2 infection. From the 5' RACE reads, TCRdb called clonotypes with MiXCR, one entry per CDR3 protein. The data show 20,000 to 25,000 distinct CDR3 sequences, roughly 4.7% seen once. The sequencing sample was made of whole blood. These receptors were taken from an adult who was a healthcare worker with PCR-confirmed SARS-CoV-2 infection or an uninfected control (not recorded which). Each CDR3 is given with its conserved first and last residue.

>TRBJ2-3|TRBV7-6
CASSSLAGAISSTDTQYF
>TRBJ1-3|TRBV4-3
CASSQDLGLSGNTIYF
>TRBJ2-1|TRBV2
CASSGTSYNEQFF
>TRBJ1-4|TRBV7-6
CASSLGPGQRNEKLFF
>TRBJ2-7|TRBV5-4
CASSLGGTPLLEQYF
>TRBJ2-7|TRBV4-3
CASSQGQGHEQYF
>TRBJ1-1|TRBV5-1
CASSLVGQGGAFF
>TRBJ2-1|TRBV7-2
CASSPRAGGPNNEQFF
>TRBJ1-3|TRBV29-1
CSAGFHNSGNTIYF
>TRBJ2-5|TRBV3-1
CASSPERGTEETQYF
>TRBJ1-1|TRBV18
CASSLQGGQNTEAFF
>TRBJ1-1|TRBV5-1
CASSAGTAVGTEAFF
>TRBJ2-3|TRBV7-3
CASSFDGSTDTQYF
>TRBJ1-5|TRBV7-9
CASASTDDQPQHF
>TRBJ2-5|TRBV7-2
CASSLGALQETQYF
>TRBJ1-2|TRBV10-2
CASSDSGTVETGGYTF
>TRBJ1-5|TRBV12-3/TRBV12-4
CASSQGRLQPQHF
>TRBJ2-3|TRBV30
CAWRSGGGATDTQYF
>TRBJ2-5|TRBV5-4
CASSATGERGGFETQYF
>TRBJ2-3|TRBV29-1
CSVKGLAGPTDTQYF
>TRBJ2-3|TRBV28
CASSFLSGGGTDTQYF
>TRBJ1-2|TRBV18
CASSLGQISYGYTF
>TRBJ2-2|TRBV6-2/TRBV6-3
CASSLTSLPFTGELFF
>TRBJ2-1|TRBV29-1
CSVQTVEQFF
>TRBJ2-1|TRBV12-3/TRBV12-4
CASGTVPINEQFF
>TRBJ1-1|TRBV29-1
CSVPDWNTEAFF
>TRBJ1-3|TRBV12-3/TRBV12-4
CASRLRGGDALSGNTIYF
>TRBJ2-3|TRBV7-3
CASSEGVHTDTQYF
>TRBJ1-2|TRBV30
CAWSVSRVGNGYTF
>TRBJ1-6|TRBV7-9
CASSPTGYNSPLHF
>TRBJ1-1|TRBV30
CAWSVGTEAFF
>TRBJ2-3|TRBV7-9
CASSLARGGGTPDTQYF
>TRBJ1-2|TRBV19
CASSPFPGTNYGGYTF
>TRBJ1-1|TRBV4-2
CASSPGTGEDTEAFF
>TRBJ1-5|TRBV19
CASSRLVSFNQPQHF
>TRBJ2-1|TRBV12-3/TRBV12-4
CASSMIQGNEQFF
>TRBJ1-1|TRBV4-3
CASSQDEGLNTEAFF
>TRBJ2-2|TRBV7-2
CASPVGTGGSGELFF
>TRBJ1-1|TRBV5-6
CAVARGAGDTEAFF
>TRBJ2-2|TRBV18
CATEWSRNTGELFF
>TRBJ2-2|TRBV7-8
CASSESGAAGELFF
>TRBJ2-3|TRBV7-2
CASSLARDADTQYF
>TRBJ2-3|TRBV12-3/TRBV12-4
CASPFPADTQYF
>TRBJ1-2|TRBV5-4
CASSLMFNLYGYTF
>TRBJ2-2|TRBV3-1
CASSQVAGGADTGELFF